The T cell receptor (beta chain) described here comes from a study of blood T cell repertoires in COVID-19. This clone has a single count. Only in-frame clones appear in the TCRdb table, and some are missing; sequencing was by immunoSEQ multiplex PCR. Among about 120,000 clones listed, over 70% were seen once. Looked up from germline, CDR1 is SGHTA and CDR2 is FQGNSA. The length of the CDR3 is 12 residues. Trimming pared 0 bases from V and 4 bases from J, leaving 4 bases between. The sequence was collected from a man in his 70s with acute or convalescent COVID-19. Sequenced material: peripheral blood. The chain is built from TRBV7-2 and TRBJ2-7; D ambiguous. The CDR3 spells CASSLARYEQYF. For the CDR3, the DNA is TGTGCCAGCAGCTTAGCGAGATACGAGCAGTACTTC.